A selection of T cell receptor beta chains follows, all from one sample in a study of shared clonotypes between healthy human individuals. Produced via immunoSEQ multiplex PCR; TCRdb's table is partial and in-frame only. The data contain approximately 1,500,000 clones, nearly 99% of them singletons. Sequencing input: naive CD4+ T cells sorted from blood. The source is a man younger than 45 in good health. CDR3s include the opening cysteine and the closing phenylalanine or tryptophan. The D gene is left open where the match is weak. Size is stated for part of the rows, as once, few or many counts, or as a class when the clone is expanded.

j_call d_call v_call clone_size cdr3_aa cdr3_nt
TRBJ2-2 - TRBV5-1 - CASSLGQGGELFF TGCGCCAGCAGCTTGGGGCAAGGCGGGGAGCTGTTTTTT
TRBJ2-7 - TRBV7-9 - CASSYRDGGYEQYF TGTGCCAGCAGCTACCGGGACGGTGGGTACGAGCAGTACTTC
TRBJ2-2 - TRBV7-9 - CASSLGTDTGELFF TGTGCCAGCAGCTTAGGGACAGATACCGGGGAGCTGTTTTTT
TRBJ1-2 TRBD1 TRBV2 - CASSLGQGIGYTF TGTGCCAGCTCTTTGGGACAGGGCATTGGCTACACCTTC
TRBJ2-1 TRBD2 TRBV27 - CASRQRASGGINEQFF TGTGCCAGCAGACAAAGGGCTAGCGGGGGAATCAATGAGCAGTTCTTC
TRBJ2-7 - TRBV7-8 once CASSTRRQGGGQQYF TGTGCCAGCAGCACGAGGAGGCAGGGAGGGGGTCAGCAGTACTTC
TRBJ2-3 TRBD1 TRBV7-8 - CASSLRDRRTDTQYF TGTGCCAGCAGCCTCCGGGACAGACGCACAGATACGCAGTATTTT
TRBJ2-3 - TRBV5-1 - CASSLISGNTDTQYF TGCGCCAGCAGCTTAATTAGTGGGAACACAGATACGCAGTATTTT
TRBJ2-3 - TRBV5-4 once CASSGGLSPSTDTQYF TGTGCCAGCAGCGGGGGACTGTCTCCAAGCACAGATACGCAGTATTTT
TRBJ2-7 TRBD2 TRBV19 - CASSIARTSAGSYEQYF TGTGCCAGTAGTATAGCCCGGACTAGCGCCGGCTCCTACGAGCAGTACTTC
TRBJ2-5 TRBD2 TRBV5-1 - CASSLLAGTQETQYF TGCGCCAGCAGCTTGCTAGCGGGAACCCAAGAGACCCAGTACTTC
TRBJ1-5 - TRBV7-2 - CASSKGDGVGYQPQHF TGTGCCAGCAGCAAAGGAGACGGTGTAGGATATCAGCCCCAGCATTTT
TRBJ2-3 TRBD2 TRBV5-1 - CASSAGDLASTDTQYF TGCGCCAGCAGCGCGGGGGACTTGGCTAGCACAGATACGCAGTATTTT
TRBJ2-2 - TRBV11-2 - CASSPRSTGELFF TGTGCCAGCAGCCCCAGATCCACCGGGGAGCTGTTTTTT
TRBJ1-1 - TRBV11-3 - CASSQKRNTEAFF TGTGCCAGCAGCCAGAAACGGAACACTGAAGCTTTCTTT
TRBJ1-4 - TRBV5-5 - CASSLTGVLEKLFF TGTGCCAGCAGCTTAACCGGGGTTCTCGAAAAACTGTTTTTT
TRBJ1-5 TRBD1 TRBV5-6 - CASSLALDRGNQPQHF TGTGCCAGCAGCTTGGCATTGGACAGGGGCAATCAGCCCCAGCATTTT
TRBJ2-7 TRBD1 TRBV5-1 - CASTQVPGQSYEQYF TGCGCCAGCACGCAAGTGCCGGGACAGTCGTACGAGCAGTACTTT
TRBJ2-7 - TRBV6-5 - CASSYSNHQGSEQYF TGTGCCAGCAGTTACTCGAACCACCAGGGGAGCGAGCAGTACTTC
TRBJ1-1 - TRBV5-1 - CASSWGRRAPSLNTEAFF TGCGCCAGCAGCTGGGGAAGGAGGGCACCGAGCTTGAACACTGAAGCTTTCTTT
TRBJ1-1 - TRBV6-1 - CASRFGEVGTEAFF TGTGCCAGCAGATTTGGCGAAGTGGGTACTGAAGCTTTCTTT
TRBJ2-1 TRBD2 TRBV11-3 - CASSSGLVFYNEQFF TGTGCCAGCAGCTCCGGACTAGTTTTTTACAATGAGCAGTTCTTC
TRBJ2-1 - TRBV7-9 - CASSGALLGASEQFF TGTGCCAGCAGCGGTGCGCTTCTGGGGGCTAGTGAGCAGTTCTTC
TRBJ2-1 TRBD2 TRBV9 - CASSVASGITEDEQFF TGTGCCAGCAGCGTAGCTAGCGGGATCACCGAGGATGAGCAGTTCTTC
TRBJ1-2 - TRBV2 - CASRRDRTVGYTF TGTGCCAGCAGACGGGACCGAACCGTTGGCTACACCTTC
TRBJ1-1 - TRBV7-7 - CASSLKKNTEAFF TGTGCCAGCAGCTTGAAGAAAAACACTGAAGCTTTCTTT
TRBJ1-2 - TRBV5-1 once CASSLSQGLGYTF TGCGCCAGCAGCCTCAGCCAGGGGTTGGGCTACACCTTC
TRBJ1-2 - TRBV6-5 - CASSLTPTVYGYTF TGTGCCAGCAGTTTGACCCCGACAGTCTATGGCTACACCTTC
TRBJ2-3 - TRBV29-1 - CSAWTGTDTQYF TGCAGCGCTTGGACAGGCACAGATACGCAGTATTTT
TRBJ2-7 TRBD2 TRBV27 - CASSTGTSGGEQYF TGTGCCAGCAGTACCGGGACTAGCGGTGGGGAGCAGTACTTC
TRBJ1-4 TRBD1 TRBV14 - CASSQYDRGEKLFF TGTGCCAGCAGCCAATACGACAGGGGCGAAAAACTGTTTTTT
TRBJ2-1 - TRBV19 once CASSPTGTPSNHEQFF TGTGCCAGTAGTCCAACCGGGACCCCCAGTAACCATGAGCAGTTCTTC
TRBJ1-5 TRBD1 TRBV18 - CASSPDRVDQPQHF TGTGCCAGCTCACCCGACAGGGTTGATCAGCCCCAGCATTTT
TRBJ2-1 - TRBV11-2 - CASSPGGLGNEQFF TGTGCCAGCAGCCCAGGGGGACTAGGCAATGAGCAGTTCTTC
TRBJ1-5 - TRBV7-2 - CASSLEARRNQPQHF TGTGCCAGCAGCTTAGAGGCCAGGCGCAATCAGCCCCAGCATTTT
TRBJ2-1 TRBD1 TRBV5-1 - CASSLRDSRGEQFF TGCGCCAGCAGCTTGCGGGACAGCCGGGGTGAGCAGTTCTTC
TRBJ1-5 - TRBV9 - CASSVEGVGQPQHF TGTGCCAGCAGCGTAGAGGGGGTTGGTCAGCCCCAGCATTTT
TRBJ1-1 - TRBV6-5 - CASSYLQAAEAFF TGTGCCAGCAGTTACCTACAGGCGGCTGAAGCTTTCTTT
TRBJ1-2 - TRBV29-1 once CSESRGERGYTF TGCAGCGAGTCCAGAGGGGAAAGGGGCTACACCTTC
TRBJ2-5 TRBD2 TRBV2 - CASRAPGLAGDAQYF TGTGCCAGCAGAGCTCCCGGACTAGCGGGCGACGCCCAGTACTTC
TRBJ1-3 - TRBV28 - CASSLVGGSGNTIYF TGTGCCAGCAGTTTGGTAGGGGGCTCTGGAAACACCATATATTTT
TRBJ2-3 TRBD1 TRBV9 - CASSAAIQGSSTDTQYF TGTGCCAGCAGCGCCGCCATACAGGGGAGTAGCACAGATACGCAGTATTTT
TRBJ2-2 - TRBV11-3 - CASSPGQDTGELFF TGTGCCAGCAGCCCGGGGCAAGACACCGGGGAGCTGTTTTTT
TRBJ2-2 - TRBV7-3 - CASSLLAGGQDTGELFF TGTGCCAGCAGCTTATTGGCGGGTGGGCAGGACACCGGGGAGCTGTTTTTT
TRBJ2-2 TRBD2 TRBV7-9 - CASSGVAGGYTGELFF TGTGCCAGCAGCGGGGTTGCGGGAGGTTACACCGGGGAGCTGTTTTTT
TRBJ1-1 - TRBV28 - CASSFWRQLNTEAFF TGTGCCAGCAGTTTCTGGAGACAGTTGAACACTGAAGCTTTCTTT
TRBJ1-1 - TRBV29-1 - CSVEGSMNTEAFF TGCAGCGTTGAAGGGAGTATGAACACTGAAGCTTTCTTT
TRBJ2-1 TRBD2 TRBV28 - CASRGGTTYNEQFF TGTGCCAGCAGGGGAGGGACTACCTACAATGAGCAGTTCTTC
TRBJ2-7 TRBD2 TRBV7-9 - CASSEGWEGRYEQYF TGTGCCAGCAGCGAAGGGTGGGAGGGCCGCTACGAGCAGTACTTC
TRBJ1-5 - TRBV28 - CASSLSWVGRGNSNQPQHF TGTGCCAGCAGTTTAAGTTGGGTGGGGAGGGGTAATAGCAATCAGCCCCAGCATTTT
TRBJ1-1 - TRBV21-1 - CASRWAVAIRTEAFF TGTGCCAGCAGATGGGCGGTAGCAATTCGCACTGAAGCTTTCTTT
TRBJ2-6 TRBD1 TRBV6-4 - CASSDSYRTGGSGANVLTF TGTGCCAGCAGTGACTCGTACCGGACAGGGGGGTCTGGGGCCAACGTCCTGACTTTC
TRBJ2-3 TRBD2 TRBV2 - CASQETTGGVYTDTQYF TGTGCCAGTCAAGAGACGACCGGGGGGGTTTATACAGATACGCAGTATTTT